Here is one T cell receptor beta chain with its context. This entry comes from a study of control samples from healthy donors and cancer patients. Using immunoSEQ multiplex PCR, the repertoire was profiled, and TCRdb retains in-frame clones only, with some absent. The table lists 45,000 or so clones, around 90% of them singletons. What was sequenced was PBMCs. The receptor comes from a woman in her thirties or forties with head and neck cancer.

The CDR3 nucleotides are TGTGCCAGCAGTTACTCGAACGTTGGGGCGAAGTACGAGCAGTACTTC. It yields the protein CASSYSNVGAKYEQYF. This chain uses TRBV6-2 or TRBV6-3 with TRBJ2-7; TRBD1 is a possible D gene (5 bases). Germline V gene data show CDR1 as MNHEY and CDR2 as SVGEGT. The CDR3 is 16 residues long. Trimming took off 0 bases at V and 4 bases at J, with 16 bases between the two ends.